The rows below give T cell receptor beta chains drawn from one sample of a study of T cell responses to AZD1222 COVID-19 vaccine. Method: immunoSEQ multiplex PCR; TCRdb's copy keeps in-frame clones and lacks some. This repertoire shows some 96,000 clones, around 85% found once; its top ten account for 11% to 15%. Sample: peripheral blood, taken 28 days after the second AZD1222 dose. These receptors were obtained from an adult who received the AZD1222 COVID-19 vaccine. CDR3s include the opening cysteine and the closing phenylalanine or tryptophan. The D gene is left open where the match is weak. Expanded clones get a size class; other rows say once, few or many, or leave the size out.

clone_size	v_call	j_call	d_call	cdr3_nt	cdr3_aa
.	TRBV25-1	TRBJ1-2	TRBD1	TGTGCCAGCCAGACAGGGACGACCCACTATGGCTACACCTTC	CASQTGTTHYGYTF
.	TRBV19	TRBJ1-3	TRBD1	TGTGCCAGTAGAGGGACAGCTGGAAACACCATATATTTT	CASRGTAGNTIYF
.	TRBV18	TRBJ2-2	TRBD2	TGTGCCAGCTCACCGATCGGACTAGCGGGGGGTGACACCGGGGAGCTGTTTTTT	CASSPIGLAGGDTGELFF
.	TRBV18	TRBJ1-2	.	TGTGCCAGCTCACCTGACAGCCCACCCACCTATGGCTACACCTTC	CASSPDSPPTYGYTF
.	TRBV5-1	TRBJ1-1	.	TGCGCCAGCAGCGGAGGGGGTCTGAACACTGAAGCTTTCTTT	CASSGGGLNTEAFF
.	TRBV12-3/TRBV12-4	TRBJ1-2	TRBD1	TGTGCCAGCAGCCGAACAGGGGCTGGCTACACCTTC	CASSRTGAGYTF
once	TRBV4-1	TRBJ1-1	.	TGCGCCAGCAGCCCATGGACAGACTTAATGAACACTGAAGCTTTCTTT	CASSPWTDLMNTEAFF
.	TRBV28	TRBJ1-3	.	TGTGCCAGCAGTTCGGGGACCGTCTCTGGAAACACCATATATTTT	CASSSGTVSGNTIYF
.	TRBV9	TRBJ2-3	.	TGTGCCAGCAGCGTACCGGGGCCTGCGGGAGATACGCAGTATTTT	CASSVPGPAGDTQYF
.	TRBV5-6	TRBJ1-2	.	TGTGCCAGCAGCTTCAGGACAGTGACTAACTATGGCTACACCTTC	CASSFRTVTNYGYTF
.	TRBV28	TRBJ2-2	TRBD1	TGTGCCAGCAGGAAGACAGGGGGTACGAACACCGGGGAGCTGTTTTTT	CASRKTGGTNTGELFF
.	TRBV4-1	TRBJ1-2	.	TGCGCCAGCAGCCAGGAGAGCGACGGATACTATGGCTACACCTTC	CASSQESDGYYGYTF
.	TRBV18	TRBJ1-2	.	TGTGCCAGCTCACTTGAGGCCCCCGAGGGGATTTACAGCTATGGCTACACCTTC	CASSLEAPEGIYSYGYTF
once	TRBV19	TRBJ1-1	TRBD1	TGTGCCAGTAAGGACAGGGTAGGGACTGAAGCTTTCTTT	CASKDRVGTEAFF
.	TRBV11-2	TRBJ1-3	.	TGTGCCAGCAGCTTAGTACGGGGAACTGCTGGAAACACCATATATTTT	CASSLVRGTAGNTIYF
.	TRBV5-4	TRBJ1-6	.	TGTGCCAGCAGCCGCCGGGACATAAACTCACCCCTCCACTTT	CASSRRDINSPLHF
.	TRBV15	TRBJ2-5	TRBD2	TGTGCCACCAGCAGACGATCGACTAGCGGTTTCCAAGAGACCCAGTACTTC	CATSRRSTSGFQETQYF
.	TRBV12-5	TRBJ1-6	.	TGTGCTAGTGGAAACTTAAATTCACCCCTCCACTTT	CASGNLNSPLHF
.	TRBV30	TRBJ2-7	.	TGTGCCGGCGGGGAGCTAGAATTTCCCTACGAGCAGTACTTC	CAGGELEFPYEQYF
.	TRBV2	TRBJ2-1	TRBD1	TGTGCCAGCAGTGACCAAACAGGGGGAAACAATGAGCAGTTCTTC	CASSDQTGGNNEQFF
once	TRBV5-1	TRBJ1-3	.	TGCGCCAGCAGCTTGGCTGGCGGCTCTGGAAACACCATATATTTT	CASSLAGGSGNTIYF
.	TRBV5-1	TRBJ1-1	.	TGCGCCAGCAGCGCGGCTACAGGGTATAAGACTGAAGCTTTCTTT	CASSAATGYKTEAFF
.	TRBV27	TRBJ1-5	.	TGTGCCAGCAGTTTACGAGGGAATCAGCCCCAGCATTTT	CASSLRGNQPQHF
.	TRBV28	TRBJ1-5	.	TGTGCCAGCAGTTTAAGGGGGGGAAATCAGCCCCAGCATTTT	CASSLRGGNQPQHF
.	TRBV19	TRBJ2-7	TRBD2	TGTGCGGCGGGGGACTCCTACGAGCAGTACTTC	CAAGDSYEQYF
.	TRBV7-9	TRBJ2-2	.	TGTGCCAGCAGCTTAGCGCGGCAGATACTAACCGGGGAGCTGTTTTTT	CASSLARQILTGELFF
few	TRBV7-8	TRBJ1-2	.	TGTGCCAGCAGCTTTCCGTCGGGGGGGCTTGATGGCTACACCTTC	CASSFPSGGLDGYTF
.	TRBV5-1	TRBJ2-3	.	TGCGCCAGCAGCTGGGTGGACTCCACAGATACGCAGTATTTT	CASSWVDSTDTQYF
.	TRBV7-9	TRBJ1-4	TRBD1	TGTGCCAGCACCCCCGGACAGGGGACGAGGCCTAATGAAAAACTGTTTTTT	CASTPGQGTRPNEKLFF
.	TRBV2	TRBJ2-7	.	TGTGCCAGCAGAGGACCGTCAAGTCCCTACGAGCAGTACTTC	CASRGPSSPYEQYF
.	TRBV5-4	TRBJ2-5	.	TGTGCCAGCAGCTCCCGGGCCCCAGGGGGGGGAGAGACCCAGTACTTC	CASSSRAPGGGETQYF
.	TRBV19	TRBJ2-3	TRBD1	TGTGCCAGTAGTCCCTGGGACAGGGCAGGAGGTACGCAGTATTTT	CASSPWDRAGGTQYF
.	TRBV7-6	TRBJ2-1	TRBD1	TGTGCCACGGAGCGGGACAGGGCCTCTAATGAGCAGTTCTTC	CATERDRASNEQFF
.	TRBV2	TRBJ2-7	TRBD2	TGTGCCAGCAGTCCTTTGGGAGCTAGCGGGAGTAGGGAGTACTTC	CASSPLGASGSREYF
once	TRBV20-1	TRBJ1-3	.	TGCAGTGCTAGAGATAGGGGGAGAGAATATTTT	CSARDRGREYF
.	TRBV16	TRBJ1-1	.	TGTGCCAGCAGCCGCACGCGGGGCACTGAAGCTTTCTTT	CASSRTRGTEAFF
once	TRBV7-2	TRBJ1-1	.	TGTGCCAGCAGCGAGGGTTTCAGAACTGAAGCTTTCTTT	CASSEGFRTEAFF
few	TRBV3-1/TRBV3-2	TRBJ1-1	.	TGTGCCAGCAGCCAAAGACGGGGGAACACTGAAGCTTTCTTT	CASSQRRGNTEAFF
.	TRBV29-1	TRBJ1-2	.	TGCAGCGCCCGGGGTTACTATGGCTACACCTTC	CSARGYYGYTF
.	TRBV28	TRBJ2-7	TRBD1	TGTGCCATCAGCCGGGACAGGGGGCGCGAGCAGTACTTC	CAISRDRGREQYF
.	TRBV29-1	TRBJ1-2	TRBD1	TGCAGCGTCGACCTAGGGGGCGGCTATGGCTACACCTTC	CSVDLGGGYGYTF
.	TRBV19	TRBJ1-5	TRBD1	TGTGCCAGTAGCCTGACCGGGACAGTAAATCAGCCCCAGCATTTT	CASSLTGTVNQPQHF
few	TRBV27	TRBJ1-5	TRBD1	TGTGCCAGCAGTTCGCAGGGACAGCTCAATCAGCCCCAGCATTTT	CASSSQGQLNQPQHF
once	TRBV6-5	TRBJ2-7	TRBD2	TGTGCCAGCAGGACGGGAGCGGGGCTGGGCTACGAGCAGTACTTC	CASRTGAGLGYEQYF
.	TRBV19	TRBJ1-5	TRBD1	TGTGCCAGTAGTATAGATCGGGGAGGGACAGGGGTAAATCAGCCCCAGCATTTT	CASSIDRGGTGVNQPQHF
.	TRBV7-9	TRBJ1-5	TRBD1	TGTGCCAGCAGCTTAGTGGTGTGGGACAGGGGAGGCAATCAGCCCCAGCATTTT	CASSLVVWDRGGNQPQHF
.	TRBV18	TRBJ2-7	TRBD1	TGTGCCAGCTCGCCTCGGGACAGCCCCTACGAGCAGTACTTC	CASSPRDSPYEQYF
.	TRBV5-1	TRBJ1-3	.	TGCGCCAGCAGCTTGGATGGCAGAGCTGGAAACACCATATATTTT	CASSLDGRAGNTIYF
.	TRBV5-1	TRBJ2-1	TRBD2	TGCGCCAGCAGCGCGACTAGCGGGCCTCGGGATGAGCAGTTCTTC	CASSATSGPRDEQFF
.	TRBV5-6	TRBJ2-3	.	TGTGCCAGCAGCCAGGGACCGCTGGGGCCCACAGATACGCAGTATTTT	CASSQGPLGPTDTQYF
.	TRBV28	TRBJ2-7	.	TGTGCCAGCAGTTCTTCCTTTGGTTACGAGCAGTACTTC	CASSSSFGYEQYF
.	TRBV5-1	TRBJ2-7	.	TGCGCCAGCAGCTTCACAGGGTCCGACACCGTCCTCGGCGAGCAGTACTTC	CASSFTGSDTVLGEQYF
.	TRBV7-3	TRBJ1-1	.	TGTGCCAGCAGCGCCAGCGGGGCGGGGAGGACTGAAGCTTTCTTT	CASSASGAGRTEAFF